The entry below gives a single T cell receptor beta chain sequence along with its context. This sample stems from a study of blood T cell repertoires in COVID-19. Some clones are missing from TCRdb's copy, which holds only in-frame ones; the method was immunoSEQ multiplex PCR. The sample has tens of thousands of clones; 78% are singletons. Trimming removed 6 bases from V and 7 bases from J, with 16 bases in between. The CDR3 is 13 residues long. Germline lookup yields CDR1 MNHEY and CDR2 SVGAGI. The specimen was peripheral blood. This receptor was taken from a human donor in a cohort sampled during active COVID-19. This chain uses TRBV6-5 with TRBJ2-7, with D tentatively TRBD1 (6 bases). The CDR3 sequence: CASSLGQTTEQYF. CDR3 nucleotide sequence: TGTGCCAGCAGCTTAGGACAGACAACAGAGCAGTACTTC.